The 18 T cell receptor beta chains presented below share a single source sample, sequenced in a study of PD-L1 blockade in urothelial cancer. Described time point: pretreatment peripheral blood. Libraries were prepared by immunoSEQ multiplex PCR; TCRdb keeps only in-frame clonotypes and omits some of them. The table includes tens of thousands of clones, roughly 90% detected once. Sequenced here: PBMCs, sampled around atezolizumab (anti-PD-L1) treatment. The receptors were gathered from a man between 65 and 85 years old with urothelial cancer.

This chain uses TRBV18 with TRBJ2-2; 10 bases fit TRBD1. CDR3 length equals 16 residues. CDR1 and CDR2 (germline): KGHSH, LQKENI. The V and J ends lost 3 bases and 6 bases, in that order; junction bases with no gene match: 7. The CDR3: CASSPLAGTGAGELFF. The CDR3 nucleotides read TGTGCCAGCTCACCCCTGGCCGGGACAGGGGCCGGGGAGCTGTTTTTT.

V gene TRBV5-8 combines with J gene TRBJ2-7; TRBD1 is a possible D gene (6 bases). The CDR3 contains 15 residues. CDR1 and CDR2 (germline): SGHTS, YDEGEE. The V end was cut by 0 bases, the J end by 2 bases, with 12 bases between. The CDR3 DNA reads TGTGCCAGCAGCTTGGTAGGGGGTACAACCTACGAGCAGTACTTC. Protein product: CASSLVGGTTYEQYF.

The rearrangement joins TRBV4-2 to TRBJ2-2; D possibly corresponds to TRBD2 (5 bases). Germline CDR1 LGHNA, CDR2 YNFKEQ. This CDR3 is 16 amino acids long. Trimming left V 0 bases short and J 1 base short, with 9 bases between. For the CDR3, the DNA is TGTGCCAGCAGCCAAGATCAACGGGAGAACACCGGGGAGCTGTTTTTT. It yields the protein CASSQDQRENTGELFF.

The CDR3 region is CASSSHRWDRAYQPQHF. The CDR3 DNA follows: TGTGCCAGCAGCTCCCACCGCTGGGACAGGGCGTATCAGCCCCAGCATTTT. This chain links TRBV11-3 with TRBJ1-5; 9 nucleotides line up with TRBD1. J lost 5 bases, V lost 4 bases, and 12 bases had no gene match. Germline-derived CDR1 and CDR2 are SGHNT and YENEEA. The CDR3 spans 17 residues.

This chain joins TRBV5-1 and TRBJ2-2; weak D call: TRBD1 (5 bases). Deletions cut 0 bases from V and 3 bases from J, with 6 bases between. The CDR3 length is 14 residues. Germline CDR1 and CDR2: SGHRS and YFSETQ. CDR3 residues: CASSLGQHTGELFF. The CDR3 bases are TGCGCCAGCAGCTTGGGACAGCACACCGGGGAGCTGTTTTTT.

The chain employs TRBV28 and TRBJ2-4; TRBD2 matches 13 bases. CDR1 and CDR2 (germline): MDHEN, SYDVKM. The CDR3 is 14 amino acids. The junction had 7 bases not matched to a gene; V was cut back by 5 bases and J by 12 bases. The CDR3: CASSPGLAGATQYF. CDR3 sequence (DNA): TGTGCCAGCAGTCCCGGACTAGCGGGAGCAACTCAGTACTTC. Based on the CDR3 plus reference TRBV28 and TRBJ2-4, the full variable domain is DVKVTQSSRYLVKRTGEKVFLECVQDMDHENMFWYRQDPGLGLRLIYFSYDVKMKEKGDIPEGYSVSREKKERFSLILESASTNQTSMYLCASSPGLAGATQYFGAGTRLSVL.

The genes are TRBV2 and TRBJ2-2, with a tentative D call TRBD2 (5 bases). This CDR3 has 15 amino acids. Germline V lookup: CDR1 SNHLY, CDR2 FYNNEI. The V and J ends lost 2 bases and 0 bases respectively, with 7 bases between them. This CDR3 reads CASSELRANTGELFF. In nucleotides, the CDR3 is TGTGCCAGCAGTGAATTGCGGGCGAACACCGGGGAGCTGTTTTTT.

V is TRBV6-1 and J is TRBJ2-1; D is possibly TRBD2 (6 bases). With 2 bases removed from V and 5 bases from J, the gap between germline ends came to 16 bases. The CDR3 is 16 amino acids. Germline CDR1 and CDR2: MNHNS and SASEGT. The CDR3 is CASSEQMGGSNNEQFF. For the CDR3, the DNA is TGTGCCAGCAGTGAACAGATGGGGGGATCGAACAATGAGCAGTTCTTC.

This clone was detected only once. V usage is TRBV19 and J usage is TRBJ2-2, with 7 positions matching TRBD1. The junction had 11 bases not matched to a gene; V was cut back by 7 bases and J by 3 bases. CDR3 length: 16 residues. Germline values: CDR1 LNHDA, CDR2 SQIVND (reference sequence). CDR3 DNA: TGTGCCAGTATGCTGCCGACAGGGCGGGACACCGGGGAGCTGTTTTTT. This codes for CASMLPTGRDTGELFF.

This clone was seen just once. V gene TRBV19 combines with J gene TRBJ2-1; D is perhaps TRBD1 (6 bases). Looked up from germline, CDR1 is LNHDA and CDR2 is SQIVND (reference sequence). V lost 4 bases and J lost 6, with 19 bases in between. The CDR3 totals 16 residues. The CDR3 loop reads CASSTPTGLSSNEQFF. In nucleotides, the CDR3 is TGTGCCAGTAGTACCCCGACAGGCCTAAGCTCCAATGAGCAGTTCTTC. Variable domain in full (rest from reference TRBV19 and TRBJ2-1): DGGITQSPKYLFRKEGQNVTLSCEQNLNHDAMYWYRQDPGQGLRLIYYSQIVNDFQKGDIAEGYSVSREKKESFPLTVTSAQKNPTAFYLCASSTPTGLSSNEQFFGPGTRLTVL.

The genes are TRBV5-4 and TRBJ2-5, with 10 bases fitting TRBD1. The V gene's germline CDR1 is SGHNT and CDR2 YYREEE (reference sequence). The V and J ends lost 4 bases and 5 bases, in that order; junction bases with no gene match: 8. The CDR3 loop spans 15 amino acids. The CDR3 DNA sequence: TGTGCCAGCAGCGCTCGACAGGGGGCTTGGGAGACCCAGTACTTC. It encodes CASSARQGAWETQYF.

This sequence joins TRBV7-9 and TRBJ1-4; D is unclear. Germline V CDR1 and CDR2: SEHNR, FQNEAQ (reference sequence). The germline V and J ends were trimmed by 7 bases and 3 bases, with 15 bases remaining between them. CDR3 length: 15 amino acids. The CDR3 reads CASTYRGLPNEKLFF. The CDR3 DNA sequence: TGTGCCAGCACCTACCGAGGGCTGCCTAATGAAAAACTGTTTTTT.

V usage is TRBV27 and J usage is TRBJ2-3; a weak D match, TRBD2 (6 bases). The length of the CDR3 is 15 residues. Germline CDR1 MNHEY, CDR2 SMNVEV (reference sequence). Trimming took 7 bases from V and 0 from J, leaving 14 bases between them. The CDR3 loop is CASTLTGGSTDTQYF. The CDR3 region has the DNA TGTGCCAGCACTCTAACCGGGGGAAGCACAGATACGCAGTATTTT.

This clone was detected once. CDR3 amino acids: CASSLQGSGYTF. Here the CDR3 DNA reads TGTGCCAGCAGCTTACAGGGAAGCGGCTACACCTTC. The rearrangement joins TRBV25-1 to TRBJ1-2; a possible D gene is TRBD1 (6 bases). Trimming took off 6 bases at V and 8 bases at J, with 13 bases between the two ends. Germline V CDR1 and CDR2: MGHDK, SYGVNS. The CDR3 extends over 12 amino acids.

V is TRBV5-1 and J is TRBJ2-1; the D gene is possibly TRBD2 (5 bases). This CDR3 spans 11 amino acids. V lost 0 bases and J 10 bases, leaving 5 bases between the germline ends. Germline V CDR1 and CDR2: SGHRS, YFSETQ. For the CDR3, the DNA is TGCGCCAGCAGCTTGGGACTAGAGCAGTTCTTC. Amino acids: CASSLGLEQFF.

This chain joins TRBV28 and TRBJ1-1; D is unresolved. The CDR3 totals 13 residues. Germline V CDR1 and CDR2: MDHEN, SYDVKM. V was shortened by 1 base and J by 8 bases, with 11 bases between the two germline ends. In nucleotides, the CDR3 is TGTGCCAGCAGTTTATCGAAGCAAAACGAAGCTTTCTTT. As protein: CASSLSKQNEAFF.

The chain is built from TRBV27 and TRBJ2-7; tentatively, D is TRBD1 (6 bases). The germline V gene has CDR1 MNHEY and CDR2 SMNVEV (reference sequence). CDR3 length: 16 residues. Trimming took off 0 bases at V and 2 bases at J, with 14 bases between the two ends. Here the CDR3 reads CASSLSSGTGPYEQYF. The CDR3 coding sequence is TGTGCCAGCAGTTTATCGAGTGGAACAGGGCCCTACGAGCAGTACTTC.

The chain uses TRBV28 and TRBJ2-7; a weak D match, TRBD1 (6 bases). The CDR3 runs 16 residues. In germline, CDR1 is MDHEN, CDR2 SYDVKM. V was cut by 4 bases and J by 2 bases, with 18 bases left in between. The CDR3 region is CASSSPSRDIPYEQYF. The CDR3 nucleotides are TGTGCCAGCAGTTCCCCTTCACGGGACATCCCCTACGAGCAGTACTTC.